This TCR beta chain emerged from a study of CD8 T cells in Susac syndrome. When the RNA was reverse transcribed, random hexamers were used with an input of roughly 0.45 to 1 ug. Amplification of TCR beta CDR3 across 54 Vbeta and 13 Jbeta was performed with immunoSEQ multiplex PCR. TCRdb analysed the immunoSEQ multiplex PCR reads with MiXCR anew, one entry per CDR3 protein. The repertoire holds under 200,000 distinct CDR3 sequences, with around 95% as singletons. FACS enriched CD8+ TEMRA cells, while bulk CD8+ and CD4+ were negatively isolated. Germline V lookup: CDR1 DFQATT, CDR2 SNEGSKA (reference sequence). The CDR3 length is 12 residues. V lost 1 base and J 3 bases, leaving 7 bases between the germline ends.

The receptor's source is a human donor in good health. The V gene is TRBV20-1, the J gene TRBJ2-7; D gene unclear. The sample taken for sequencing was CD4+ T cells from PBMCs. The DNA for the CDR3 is TGCAGTGCTAGAGGAGACATCTACGAGCAGTACTTC. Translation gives CSARGDIYEQYF.